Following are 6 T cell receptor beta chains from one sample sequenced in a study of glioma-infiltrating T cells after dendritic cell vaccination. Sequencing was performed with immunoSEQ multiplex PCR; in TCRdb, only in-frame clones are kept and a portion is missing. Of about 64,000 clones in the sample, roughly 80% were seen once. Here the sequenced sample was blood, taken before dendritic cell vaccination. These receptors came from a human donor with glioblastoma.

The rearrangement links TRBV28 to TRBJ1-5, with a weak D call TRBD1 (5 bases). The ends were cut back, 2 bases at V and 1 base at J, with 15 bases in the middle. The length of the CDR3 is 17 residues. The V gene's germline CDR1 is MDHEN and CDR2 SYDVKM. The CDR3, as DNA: TGTGCCAGCAGTTTAGCTCGCAGGGTCCAGAGCAATCAGCCCCAGCATTTT. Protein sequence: CASSLARRVQSNQPQHF.

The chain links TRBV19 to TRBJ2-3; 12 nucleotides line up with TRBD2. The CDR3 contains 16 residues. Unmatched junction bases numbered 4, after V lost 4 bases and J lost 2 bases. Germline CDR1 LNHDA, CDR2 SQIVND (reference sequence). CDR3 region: CASSTGTSGYTDTQYF. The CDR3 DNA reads TGTGCCAGTAGTACCGGGACTAGCGGGTACACAGATACGCAGTATTTT.

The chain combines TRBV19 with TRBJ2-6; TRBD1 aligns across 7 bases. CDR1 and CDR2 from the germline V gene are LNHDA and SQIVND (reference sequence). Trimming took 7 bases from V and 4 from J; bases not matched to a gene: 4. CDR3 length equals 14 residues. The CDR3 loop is CASTTGFGANVLTF. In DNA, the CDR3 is TGTGCCAGTACGACAGGGTTCGGGGCCAACGTCCTGACTTTC.

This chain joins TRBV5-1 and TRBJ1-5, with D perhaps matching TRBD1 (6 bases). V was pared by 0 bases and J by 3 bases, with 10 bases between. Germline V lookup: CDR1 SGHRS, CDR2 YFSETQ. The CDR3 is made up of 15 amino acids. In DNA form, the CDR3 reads TGCGCCAGCAGCTTGGGGACAGAGCCCAATCAGCCCCAGCATTTT. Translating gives CASSLGTEPNQPQHF.

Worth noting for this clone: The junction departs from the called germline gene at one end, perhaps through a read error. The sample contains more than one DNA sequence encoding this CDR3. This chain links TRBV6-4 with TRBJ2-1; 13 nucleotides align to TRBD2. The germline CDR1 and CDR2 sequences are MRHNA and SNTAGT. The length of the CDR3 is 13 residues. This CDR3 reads CASGTSGVNEQFF. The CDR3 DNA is TGTGCCAGTGGGACTAGCGGGGTCAATGAGCAATTCTTC.

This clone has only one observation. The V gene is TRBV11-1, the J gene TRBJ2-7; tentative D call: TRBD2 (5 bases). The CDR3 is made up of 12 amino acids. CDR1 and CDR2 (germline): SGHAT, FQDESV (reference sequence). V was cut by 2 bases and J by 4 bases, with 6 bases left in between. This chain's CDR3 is CASSLRGYEQYF. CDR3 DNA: TGTGCCAGCAGCTTACGGGGTTACGAGCAGTACTTC.